Here is one T cell receptor beta chain with its context. Sequenced by immunoSEQ multiplex PCR; TCRdb stores in-frame clones only, minus some. This table holds 160,000 or so clones, under 90% found once. V shed 1 base, J shed 6 bases, and the junction held 14 bases outside the gene matches. This CDR3 has 18 amino acids. Germline V gene sequence: CDR1 SGHTA, CDR2 FQGNSA. The record originates from a study of blood T cell repertoires in COVID-19. Sequences were obtained from PBMCs or T cells enriched from blood (not recorded which). This sequence originates from a woman aged 45-60 years who had recovered from COVID-19. The genes are TRBV7-2 and TRBJ2-3; 9 nucleotides line up with TRBD2. CDR3 DNA: TGTGCCAGCAGCTTAGAAGTTCTGGCGGGAGGGCGCCGGGATACGCAGTATTTT. Its protein product is CASSLEVLAGGRRDTQYF.